The 28 T cell receptor beta chains below were found in one sample sequenced in a study of blood T cell repertoires in COVID-19. This table comes from immunoSEQ multiplex PCR, and its TCRdb copy is limited to in-frame clones, with some not included. The sample includes some 250,000 clones, about 80% of them seen just once. The material sequenced was peripheral blood. The receptors were gathered from a man aged 50-60 years with active or convalescent COVID-19.

The V and J genes are TRBV7-3 and TRBJ2-1; perhaps TRBD1 as D (6 bases). V was cut by 4 bases and J by 6 bases, with 16 bases left in between. The CDR3 covers 15 residues. CDR1 and CDR2 (germline): SGHTA, FQGTGA. CDR3 DNA sequence: TGTGCCAGCAGCTCTGGACAGTCTAGTAGCAATGAGCAGTTCTTC. Its protein is CASSSGQSSSNEQFF.

V is TRBV9 and J is TRBJ1-1; D is perhaps TRBD1 (5 bases). The CDR3 runs to 15 residues. Germline V gene sequence: CDR1 SGDLS, CDR2 YYNGEE. Trimming cost V 4 bases and J 1 base, with 14 bases left between them. The CDR3 loop reads CASSRTGVGNTEAFF. As DNA, the CDR3 is TGTGCCAGCAGCCGAACGGGGGTGGGGAACACTGAAGCTTTCTTT. Full variable domain (missing parts from reference TRBV9 and TRBJ1-1): DSGVTQTPKHLITATGQRVTLRCSPRSGDLSVYWYQQSLDQGLQFLIQYYNGEERAKGNILERFSAQQFPDLHSELNLSSLELGDSALYFCASSRTGVGNTEAFFGQGTRLTVV.

The rearrangement uses TRBV9 and TRBJ2-5; 7 bases are shared with TRBD2. This CDR3 contains 15 residues. Germline loops: CDR1 SGDLS, CDR2 YYNGEE. V dropped 3 bases and J dropped 1; count of bases not matched to a gene: 6. The CDR3 bases are TGTGCCAGCAGCGGTGGACCGGGAGGCCAAGAGACCCAGTACTTC. As protein: CASSGGPGGQETQYF.

The chain recombines TRBV29-1 with TRBJ2-3; 7 nucleotides agree with TRBD1. Germline CDR1 SQVTM, CDR2 ANQGSEA. V shed 3 bases and J 3 bases; nucleotides not matched to a gene: 3. This CDR3 is 13 amino acids long. The CDR3 sequence: CSVERQGTDTQYF. The CDR3 coding sequence is TGCAGCGTTGAGAGACAGGGAACAGATACGCAGTATTTT.

V gene TRBV30 combines with J gene TRBJ1-2; maybe TRBD1 (6 bases). The CDR3 runs to 17 residues. The germline V gene encodes CDR1 GTSNPN and CDR2 SVGIG (reference sequence). With 4 bases removed from V and 2 bases from J, the gap between germline ends came to 23 bases. The CDR3 spells CAWTLTPRTVLNYGYTF. The DNA of the CDR3 is TGTGCCTGGACCCTAACACCCCGGACAGTCCTAAACTATGGCTACACCTTC. The entire variable domain, with the rest obtained from reference TRBV30 and TRBJ1-2, is as follows: SQTIHQWPATLVQPVGSPLSLECTVEGTSNPNLYWYRQAAGRGLQLLFYSVGIGQISSEVPQNLSASRPQDRQFILSSKKLLLSDSGFYLCAWTLTPRTVLNYGYTFGSGTRLTVV.

The chain carries TRBV2 and TRBJ1-5; the D gene is possibly TRBD1 (6 bases). The CDR3 is made up of 14 amino acids. Germline CDR1 SNHLY, CDR2 FYNNEI. V lost 3 bases and J 5 bases, leaving 11 bases between the germline ends. In DNA, the CDR3 is TGTGCCAGCAGTGAGAGGTGGGGGCATCAGCCCCAGCATTTT. It codes for CASSERWGHQPQHF.

V is TRBV6-5 and J is TRBJ1-1; 7 positions match TRBD1. This CDR3 comprises 14 residues. Germline CDR1 MNHEY, CDR2 SVGAGI. With V trimmed by 11 bases and J by 5 bases, 14 bases remained unmatched. CDR3 residues: CAGPTGKEETEAFF. The CDR3 region has the DNA TGTGCCGGACCGACAGGGAAGGAGGAAACTGAAGCTTTCTTT.

The genes are TRBV3-1 (or the pseudogene TRBV3-2) and TRBJ1-1, with D possibly being TRBD1 (6 bases). The CDR3 covers 12 residues. V lost 8 bases and J lost 6, with 13 bases in between. Germline V lookup: CDR1 LGHDT, CDR2 YNNKEL (reference sequence). Here the CDR3 reads CASGTGLAEAFF. CDR3 coding DNA: TGTGCCAGCGGAACAGGGTTGGCTGAAGCTTTCTTT.

This clone was detected ten times or more. The chain has TRBV18 and TRBJ2-2; TRBD1 matches at 8 bases. The CDR3 consists of 15 residues. The V segment lost 2 bases and the J segment 4 bases; nucleotides outside the gene matches: 3. Germline CDR1 and CDR2: KGHSH and LQKENI. Here the CDR3 reads CASSPGTGGTGELFF. The CDR3 DNA is TGTGCCAGCTCACCAGGGACAGGAGGCACCGGGGAGCTGTTTTTT.

The chain uses TRBV7-9 and TRBJ2-3; TRBD1 matches 9 bases. The germline V gene has CDR1 SEHNR and CDR2 FQNEAQ (reference sequence). The ends lost 5 bases at V and 4 bases at J; junction bases unmatched: 7. The CDR3 is 15 residues long. The CDR3 here is CASSTRTGEADTQYF. DNA for the CDR3: TGTGCCAGCAGCACCAGGACAGGGGAGGCAGATACGCAGTATTTT.

This clone was recorded only once. The gene calls are TRBV5-6 and TRBJ1-6, with 7 nucleotides matching TRBD1. The CDR3 runs 16 residues. The ends lost 3 bases at V and 8 bases at J; junction bases unmatched: 11. Germline V gives CDR1 SGHDT, CDR2 YYEEEE. The CDR3: CASSSAGGIGYSPLHF. The DNA of the CDR3 is TGTGCCAGCAGCTCGGCAGGGGGGATCGGCTATTCACCCCTCCACTTT.

The chain combines TRBV19 with TRBJ1-6, with D maybe TRBD1 (6 bases). This CDR3 region has 16 residues. Per the germline V gene, CDR1 is LNHDA and CDR2 is SQIVND (reference sequence). V lost 4 bases and J lost 1, with 11 bases in between. CDR3 in DNA: TGTGCCAGTAGTACACAGGGTAATTCCTATAATTCACCCCTCCACTTT. As protein: CASSTQGNSYNSPLHF.

The rearrangement joins TRBV7-2 to TRBJ2-2; 12 nucleotides agree with TRBD2. The CDR3 loop spans 17 amino acids. Germline values: CDR1 SGHTA, CDR2 FQGNSA. V shed 1 base, J shed 6 bases, and the junction held 6 bases outside the gene matches. CDR3 in DNA: TGTGCCAGCAGCTTAGTGACTAGCGGGGGTATAGCCGGGGAGCTGTTTTTT. It yields the protein CASSLVTSGGIAGELFF.

A few counts support this clone. The chain is built from TRBV5-6 and TRBJ2-7; 7 bases align to TRBD1. Trimming cost V 4 bases and J 2 bases; bases outside gene matches: 3. The CDR3 has 13 residues. CDR1 SGHDT and CDR2 YYEEEE come from the germline V gene. CDR3 bases: TGTGCCAGCAGCAAGGGGGCGGCCTACGAGCAGTACTTC. This sequence encodes CASSKGAAYEQYF.

The chain has TRBV30 and TRBJ2-7, with D tentatively TRBD2 (6 bases). The CDR3 covers 14 residues. Germline CDR1 reads GTSNPN; CDR2 reads SVGIG (reference sequence). With 4 bases removed from V and 3 bases from J, the gap between germline ends came to 16 bases. This CDR3 is CAWTRGGKIYEQYF. CDR3 nucleotide sequence: TGTGCCTGGACCCGAGGAGGGAAGATCTACGAGCAGTACTTC.

The chain has TRBV6-5 and TRBJ1-2; D call uncertain. The length of the CDR3 is 13 residues. The germline V gene encodes CDR1 MNHEY and CDR2 SVGAGI. V lost 1 base, J lost 3 bases, and 6 bases lay in between. This CDR3 is CASSYFFDYGYTF. Here the CDR3 DNA reads TGTGCCAGCAGTTACTTTTTCGACTATGGCTACACCTTC.

The chain recombines TRBV11-2 with TRBJ2-5; tentative D call: TRBD2 (6 bases). The V gene lost 8 bases and the J gene lost 1 base, with 11 bases spanning the gap. Looked up from germline, CDR1 is SGHAT and CDR2 is FQNNGV. The CDR3 is 13 residues long. In nucleotides, the CDR3 is TGTGCCAGCGCGGGGAACAGCCAAGAGACCCAGTACTTC. Translating gives CASAGNSQETQYF.

The chain uses TRBV28 and TRBJ1-2; D not resolved. The CDR3 consists of 14 residues. Germline CDR1 and CDR2: MDHEN and SYDVKM. Trimming left V 5 bases short and J 4 bases short, with 14 bases between. The CDR3 protein is CASSPVLRGYGYTF. As DNA, the CDR3 is TGTGCCAGCAGTCCCGTGCTGCGGGGCTATGGCTACACCTTC.

J is TRBJ1-4 and V is TRBV24-1; D is unclear. The ends were cut back, 3 bases at V and 1 base at J, with 11 bases in the middle. The CDR3 extends over 16 amino acids. Germline V gene lookup returns CDR1 KGHDR and CDR2 SFDVKD. CDR3 loop: CATSDPTTGTNEKLFF. The CDR3 DNA reads TGTGCCACCAGTGATCCGACAACCGGAACTAATGAAAAACTGTTTTTT.

V usage is TRBV5-6 and J usage is TRBJ2-7; a weak D match, TRBD2 (5 bases). This CDR3 is 14 amino acids long. Trimming stripped 3 bases from V and 5 bases from J, with 15 bases between. CDR1 and CDR2 (germline): SGHDT, YYEEEE. The CDR3 DNA reads TGTGCCAGCAGCTCCCCGGGCGGAGGCCACGAGCAGTACTTC. Its protein product is CASSSPGGGHEQYF.

The rearrangement joins TRBV2 to TRBJ1-2; TRBD1 matches 8 bases. The V gene end was trimmed by 8 bases and the J gene end by 5 bases; junction bases not matched to a gene: 4. The CDR3 is 12 residues long. Germline lookup yields CDR1 SNHLY and CDR2 FYNNEI. The CDR3 spells CASRGQVYGYTF. The DNA of the CDR3 is TGTGCCAGCCGGGGACAGGTTTATGGCTACACCTTC.

This chain connects TRBV11-3 to TRBJ2-1, with a possible D match to TRBD2 (6 bases). This CDR3 has 13 amino acids. With 5 bases removed from V and 7 bases from J, the gap between germline ends came to 12 bases. Germline V gene sequence: CDR1 SGHNT, CDR2 YENEEA. The CDR3, as DNA: TGTGCCAGCAGCCTCTCGCTAGCGAATGAGCAGTTCTTC. It encodes CASSLSLANEQFF.

The genes are TRBV3-1 (or the pseudogene TRBV3-2) and TRBJ1-1, with D maybe TRBD1 (6 bases). Trimming removed 6 bases at V and 8 bases at J, with 13 bases between. Per the germline V gene, CDR1 is LGHDT and CDR2 is YNNKEL (reference sequence). This CDR3 comprises 12 residues. CDR3 sequence reads: CASRLGGGEAFF. Written as DNA, the CDR3 is TGTGCCAGCAGATTAGGGGGGGGAGAAGCTTTCTTT.

This chain uses TRBV6-6 with TRBJ1-5; 7 bases fit TRBD1. The CDR3 loop spans 20 amino acids. CDR1 is MNHNY and CDR2 is SVGAGI in the germline V gene (reference sequence). Trimming removed 5 bases from V and 1 base from J; junction bases left unmatched: 20. This CDR3 is CASSPSLGRGVIVSNQPQHF. CDR3 sequence (DNA): TGTGCCAGCAGTCCTTCCTTGGGCAGGGGGGTCATCGTCAGCAATCAGCCCCAGCATTTT.

The chain couples TRBV18 to TRBJ1-2, with D possibly matching TRBD1 (5 bases). Germline CDR1 KGHSH, CDR2 LQKENI. V was shortened by 1 base and J by 0 bases, with 21 bases between the two germline ends. The CDR3 has 19 residues. The CDR3: CASSPLKGGPGGTNYGYTF. DNA for the CDR3: TGTGCCAGCTCACCACTAAAGGGCGGCCCGGGGGGAACTAACTATGGCTACACCTTC. The full variable domain, in which reference TRBV18 and TRBJ1-2 provide the parts outside the CDR3, is NAGVMQNPRHLVRRRGQEARLRCSPMKGHSHVYWYRQLPEEGLKFMVYLQKENIIDESGMPKERFSAEFPKEGPSILRIQQVVRGDSAAYFCASSPLKGGPGGTNYGYTFGSGTRLTVV.

This clone came up a few times. This sequence joins TRBV30 and TRBJ1-1, with D possibly being TRBD1 (6 bases). With 1 base removed from V and 3 bases from J, the gap between germline ends came to 12 bases. CDR3 size: 14 residues. Germline V gene data show CDR1 as GTSNPN and CDR2 as SVGIG (reference sequence). CDR3 in amino acids: CAWSGDTPDTEAFF. The CDR3 DNA sequence: TGTGCCTGGAGTGGGGACACTCCCGACACTGAAGCTTTCTTT.

With regard to this clone: The sample holds other DNA sequences that translate to the same CDR3. CDR3 amino acids: CASSQDRGPYEQYF. In DNA, the CDR3 is TGTGCCAGCAGCCAAGATCGGGGTCCTTACGAGCAGTACTTC. J is TRBJ2-7 and V is TRBV4-2; possibly TRBD2 for D (5 bases). Germline V CDR1 and CDR2: LGHNA, YNFKEQ. The CDR3 has 14 residues. V was clipped by 0 bases and J by 4 bases, with 10 bases between them.

This clone has a single count. This chain connects TRBV12-3 or TRBV12-4 to TRBJ2-7; a possible D gene is TRBD1 (6 bases). The CDR3 length is 13 residues. V gave up 5 bases and J gave up 6 bases, with 14 bases separating them. As DNA, the CDR3 is TGTGCCAGCAGTACGTACAGGGTGGGCGAGCAGTACTTC. The encoded protein is CASSTYRVGEQYF.